This T cell receptor beta chain was sequenced in a study of cytomegalovirus exposure and HLA in healthy donors. The PCR employed 60 Vbeta primers together with 13 Jbeta primers. Sequenced by immunoSEQ multiplex PCR; TCRdb stores in-frame clones only, minus some. Of some 150,000 clones in the sample, approximately 86% are singletons; the top ten hold 5.5% to 8.5%. Study-wide results and limits: In a later analysis, compared with equally common non-associated chains, HLA-associated beta chains were more expanded. Indistinguishability led to the exclusion of some V segments, TRBV6-2 and TRBV6-3 included.

CDR3 length: 17 amino acids. The germline V gene encodes CDR1 SGHTS and CDR2 YDEGEE. The V end lost 0 bases, the J end lost 4 bases, and 14 bases lay between the germline ends. As concerns this clone: What it binds is unknown.

This clonotype originated in a woman aged 45-65 years in good health and CMV-seropositive. Sample: PBMCs. The chain links TRBV5-8 to TRBJ2-6, with D possibly TRBD1 on 5 matching bases. The CDR3 region has the DNA TGTGCCAGCAGCTTGGATACAGGATTCTCCGGGGCCAACGTCCTGACTTTC. Translation: CASSLDTGFSGANVLTF.